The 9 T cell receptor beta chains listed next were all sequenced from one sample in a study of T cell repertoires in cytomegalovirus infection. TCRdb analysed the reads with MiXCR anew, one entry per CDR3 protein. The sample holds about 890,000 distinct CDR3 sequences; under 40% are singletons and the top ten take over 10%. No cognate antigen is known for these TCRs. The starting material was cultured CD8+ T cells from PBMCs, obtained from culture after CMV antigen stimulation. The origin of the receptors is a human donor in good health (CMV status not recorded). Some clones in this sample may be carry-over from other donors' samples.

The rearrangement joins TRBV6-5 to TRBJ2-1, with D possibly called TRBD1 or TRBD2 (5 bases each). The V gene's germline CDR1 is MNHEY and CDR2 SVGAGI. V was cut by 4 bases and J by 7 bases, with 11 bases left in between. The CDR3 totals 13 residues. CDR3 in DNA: TGTGCCAGCAGTTCTGGGACGCCTAATGAGCAGTTCTTC. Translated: CASSSGTPNEQFF.

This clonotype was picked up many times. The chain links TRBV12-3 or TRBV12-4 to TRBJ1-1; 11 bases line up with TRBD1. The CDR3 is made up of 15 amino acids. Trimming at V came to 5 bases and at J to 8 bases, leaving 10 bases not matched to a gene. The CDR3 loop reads CASSPSDRGLAEAFF. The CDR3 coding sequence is TGTGCCAGCAGTCCCTCGGACAGGGGGCTGGCGGAAGCTTTCTTT.

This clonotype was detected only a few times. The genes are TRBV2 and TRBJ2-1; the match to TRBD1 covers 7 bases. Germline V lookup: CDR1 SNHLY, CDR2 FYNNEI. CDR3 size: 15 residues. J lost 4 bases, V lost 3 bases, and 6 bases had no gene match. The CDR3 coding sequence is TGTGCCAGCAGTGAGAAAAGACAGGGTTACAATGAGCAGTTCTTC. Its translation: CASSEKRQGYNEQFF.

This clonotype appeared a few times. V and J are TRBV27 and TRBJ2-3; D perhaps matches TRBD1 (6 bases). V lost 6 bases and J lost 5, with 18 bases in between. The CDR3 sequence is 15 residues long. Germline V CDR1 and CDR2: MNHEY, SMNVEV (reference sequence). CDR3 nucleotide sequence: TGTGCCAGCAGGAGTATGGCAGGGGTCAGAGATACGCAGTATTTT. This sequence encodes CASRSMAGVRDTQYF.

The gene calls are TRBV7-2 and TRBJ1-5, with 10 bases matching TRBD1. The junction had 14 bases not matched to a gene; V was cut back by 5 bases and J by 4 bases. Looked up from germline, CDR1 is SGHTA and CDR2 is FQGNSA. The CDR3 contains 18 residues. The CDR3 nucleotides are TGTGCCAGCAGCCCTCACGTGGGGGACAGGGGCACAAATCAGCCCCAGCATTTT. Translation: CASSPHVGDRGTNQPQHF.

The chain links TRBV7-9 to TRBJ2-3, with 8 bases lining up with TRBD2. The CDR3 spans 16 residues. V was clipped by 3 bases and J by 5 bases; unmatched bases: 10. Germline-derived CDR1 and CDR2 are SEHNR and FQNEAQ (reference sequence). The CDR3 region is CASSLRGSGALDTQYF. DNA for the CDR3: TGTGCCAGCAGCTTGAGGGGTAGCGGGGCCCTAGATACGCAGTATTTT.

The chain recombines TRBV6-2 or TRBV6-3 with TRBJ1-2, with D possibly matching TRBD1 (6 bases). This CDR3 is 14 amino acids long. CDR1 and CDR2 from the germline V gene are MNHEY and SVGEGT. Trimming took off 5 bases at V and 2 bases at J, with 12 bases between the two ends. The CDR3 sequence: CASSPYDRNYGYTF. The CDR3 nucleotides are TGTGCCAGCAGTCCTTACGACAGGAACTATGGCTACACCTTC.

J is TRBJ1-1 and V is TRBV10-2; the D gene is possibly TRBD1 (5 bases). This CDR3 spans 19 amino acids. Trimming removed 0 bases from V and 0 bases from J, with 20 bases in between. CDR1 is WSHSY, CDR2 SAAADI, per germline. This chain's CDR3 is CASSESGSVQGGLNTEAFF. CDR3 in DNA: TGCGCCAGCAGTGAGTCAGGCTCGGTCCAGGGTGGGTTGAACACTGAAGCTTTCTTT.

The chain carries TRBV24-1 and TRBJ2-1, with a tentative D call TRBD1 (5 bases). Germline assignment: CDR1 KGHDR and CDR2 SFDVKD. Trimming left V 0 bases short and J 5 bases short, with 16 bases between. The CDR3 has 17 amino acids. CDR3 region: CATSDLRAGKGNNEQFF. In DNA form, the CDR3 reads TGTGCCACCAGTGATTTGAGGGCAGGGAAGGGAAACAATGAGCAGTTCTTC.